These T cell receptor beta chains were read from a single sample in a study of OX40 agonist ivuxolimab in advanced cancers. The repertoire was sequenced with immunoSEQ multiplex PCR; TCRdb's copy has only in-frame clones and lacks some. The sample lists approximately 65,000 clones; 87% were seen once. The sample here was CD4+ or CD8+ T cells sorted from blood, taken in a trial of the OX40 agonist ivuxolimab. Receptors were obtained from an adult with an advanced solid tumor such as melanoma, head and neck, liver or kidney cancer. CDR3s include the opening cysteine and the closing phenylalanine or tryptophan. A D gene is named only where the DNA matches it firmly. Not every row has a clone size; where given, it reads once, few, many or a size class.

D: TRBD1; size: few; J: TRBJ1-5; V: TRBV19; CDR3: CASRNRGPSQPQHF; DNA: TGTGCCAGTAGGAACAGGGGGCCGAGTCAGCCCCAGCATTTT
D: NA; size: NA; J: TRBJ1-2; V: TRBV28; CDR3: CASSLAPPLHYGYTF; DNA: TGTGCCAGCAGTTTAGCCCCACCCTTACACTATGGCTACACCTTC
D: NA; size: NA; J: TRBJ2-3; V: TRBV7-9; CDR3: CASSSGLHTDTQYF; DNA: TGTGCCAGCAGCTCAGGACTACACACAGATACGCAGTATTTT
D: TRBD1; size: NA; J: TRBJ1-1; V: TRBV10-1; CDR3: CASSSPGTGQAFF; DNA: TGCGCCAGCTCCTCACCCGGGACAGGCCAAGCTTTCTTT
D: NA; size: NA; J: TRBJ2-2; V: TRBV28; CDR3: CASSLRLTSPGELFF; DNA: TGTGCCAGCAGTTTGAGGTTAACGTCCCCCGGGGAGCTGTTTTTT
D: NA; size: NA; J: TRBJ1-3; V: TRBV6-5; CDR3: CASSSQAGNTIYF; DNA: TGTGCCAGCAGCTCTCAGGCTGGAAACACCATATATTTT
D: NA; size: NA; J: TRBJ2-7; V: TRBV20-1; CDR3: CSAGNYEQYF; DNA: TGCAGTGCTGGAAACTACGAGCAGTACTTC
D: NA; size: NA; J: TRBJ2-7; V: TRBV19; CDR3: CASSIIGAPYEQYF; DNA: TGTGCCAGTAGTATAATAGGGGCCCCCTACGAGCAGTACTTC
D: TRBD2; size: NA; J: TRBJ2-3; V: TRBV9; CDR3: CASSPHILAGVKDTQYF; DNA: TGTGCCAGCAGCCCCCATATTCTAGCGGGAGTTAAAGATACGCAGTATTTT
D: NA; size: NA; J: TRBJ1-5; V: TRBV18; CDR3: CASSPGGPNQPQHF; DNA: TGTGCCAGCTCACCGGGAGGGCCCAATCAGCCCCAGCATTTT
D: NA; size: NA; J: TRBJ2-7; V: TRBV10-2; CDR3: CASRQAVFYEQYF; DNA: TGCGCCAGCAGGCAAGCGGTCTTCTACGAGCAGTACTTC
D: NA; size: NA; J: TRBJ2-2; V: TRBV5-1; CDR3: CASSSGAGELFF; DNA: TGCGCCAGCAGCTCAGGGGCCGGGGAGCTGTTTTTT
D: NA; size: NA; J: TRBJ1-3; V: TRBV11-2; CDR3: CASRRTQGIGNTIYF; DNA: TGTGCCAGCAGGCGTACACAGGGAATCGGAAACACCATATATTTT
D: NA; size: NA; J: TRBJ2-4; V: TRBV7-9; CDR3: CASSWSLGDTKNIQYF; DNA: TGTGCCAGCAGCTGGAGTCTAGGGGACACCAAAAACATTCAGTACTTC
D: NA; size: NA; J: TRBJ1-2; V: TRBV6-5; CDR3: CASSSTRENYGYTF; DNA: TGTGCCAGCAGTTCCACTAGAGAAAACTATGGCTACACCTTC